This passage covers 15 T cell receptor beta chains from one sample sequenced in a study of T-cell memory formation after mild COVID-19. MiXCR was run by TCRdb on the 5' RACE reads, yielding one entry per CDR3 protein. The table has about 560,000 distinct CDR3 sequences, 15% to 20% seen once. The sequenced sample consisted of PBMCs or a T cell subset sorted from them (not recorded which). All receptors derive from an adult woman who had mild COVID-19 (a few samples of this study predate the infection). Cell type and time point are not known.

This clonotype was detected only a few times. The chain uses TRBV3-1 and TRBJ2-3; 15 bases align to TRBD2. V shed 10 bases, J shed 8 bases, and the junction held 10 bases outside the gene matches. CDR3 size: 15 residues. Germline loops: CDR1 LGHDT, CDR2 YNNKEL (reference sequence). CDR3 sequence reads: CATLRTSGGAGTQYF. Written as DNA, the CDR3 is TGTGCCACCCTAAGGACTAGCGGGGGGGCCGGTACGCAGTATTTT.

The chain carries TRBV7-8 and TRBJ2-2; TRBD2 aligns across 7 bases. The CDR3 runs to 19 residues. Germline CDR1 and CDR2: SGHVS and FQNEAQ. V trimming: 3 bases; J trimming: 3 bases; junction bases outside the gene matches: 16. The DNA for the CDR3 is TGTGCCAGCAGCTTCAAAGGACTAGTCGTGTGGTCCGACACCGGGGAGCTGTTTTTT. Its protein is CASSFKGLVVWSDTGELFF.

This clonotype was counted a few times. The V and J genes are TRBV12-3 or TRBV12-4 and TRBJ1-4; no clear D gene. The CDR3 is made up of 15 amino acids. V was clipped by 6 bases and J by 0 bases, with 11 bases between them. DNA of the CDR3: TGTGCCAGCAGCCCGGGCGGGTCAACTAATGAAAAACTGTTTTTT. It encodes CASSPGGSTNEKLFF.

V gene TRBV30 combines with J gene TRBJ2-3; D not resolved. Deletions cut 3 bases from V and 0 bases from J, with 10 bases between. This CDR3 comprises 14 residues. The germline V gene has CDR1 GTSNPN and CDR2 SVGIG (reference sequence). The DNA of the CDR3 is TGTGCCTGGAGCTGGGGAACTAGCACAGATACGCAGTATTTT. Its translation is CAWSWGTSTDTQYF.

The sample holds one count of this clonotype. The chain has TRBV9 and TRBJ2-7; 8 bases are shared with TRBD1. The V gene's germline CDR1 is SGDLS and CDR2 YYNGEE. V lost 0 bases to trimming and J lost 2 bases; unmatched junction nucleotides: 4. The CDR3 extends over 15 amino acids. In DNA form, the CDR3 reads TGTGCCAGCAGCGTAGGTCAGGGGGCTGCCTACGAGCAGTACTTC. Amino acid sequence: CASSVGQGAAYEQYF. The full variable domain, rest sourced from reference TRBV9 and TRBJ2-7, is DSGVTQTPKHLITATGQRVTLRCSPRSGDLSVYWYQQSLDQGLQFLIQYYNGEERAKGNILERFSAQQFPDLHSELNLSSLELGDSALYFCASSVGQGAAYEQYFGPGTRLTVT.

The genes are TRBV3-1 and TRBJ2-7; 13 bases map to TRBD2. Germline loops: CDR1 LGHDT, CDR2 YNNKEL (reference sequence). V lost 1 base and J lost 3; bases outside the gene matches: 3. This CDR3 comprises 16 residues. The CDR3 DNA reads TGTGCCAGCAGCCAAGCGGGACTAGCGGGATTCTACGAGCAGTACTTC. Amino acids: CASSQAGLAGFYEQYF.

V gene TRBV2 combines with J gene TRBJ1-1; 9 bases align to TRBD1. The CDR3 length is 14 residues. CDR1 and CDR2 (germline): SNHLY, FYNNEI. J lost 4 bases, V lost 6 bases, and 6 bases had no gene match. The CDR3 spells CASSQGTGTTEAFF. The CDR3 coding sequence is TGTGCCAGCAGCCAGGGGACAGGGACCACTGAAGCTTTCTTT.

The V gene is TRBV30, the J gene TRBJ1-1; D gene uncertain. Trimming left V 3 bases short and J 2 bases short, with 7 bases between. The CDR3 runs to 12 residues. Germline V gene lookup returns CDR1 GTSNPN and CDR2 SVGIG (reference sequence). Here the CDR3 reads CAWRGINTEAFF. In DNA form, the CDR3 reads TGTGCCTGGAGGGGAATAAACACTGAAGCTTTCTTT. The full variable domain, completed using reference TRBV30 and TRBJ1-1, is SQTIHQWPATLVQPVGSPLSLECTVEGTSNPNLYWYRQAAGRGLQLLFYSVGIGQISSEVPQNLSASRPQDRQFILSSKKLLLSDSGFYLCAWRGINTEAFFGQGTRLTVV.

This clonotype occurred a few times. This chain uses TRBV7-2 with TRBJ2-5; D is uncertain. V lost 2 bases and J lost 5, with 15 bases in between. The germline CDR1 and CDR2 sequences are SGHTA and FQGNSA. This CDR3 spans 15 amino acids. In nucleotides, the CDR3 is TGTGCCAGCAGCTTACCCTCCGGGTACGCGGAGACCCAGTACTTC. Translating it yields CASSLPSGYAETQYF.

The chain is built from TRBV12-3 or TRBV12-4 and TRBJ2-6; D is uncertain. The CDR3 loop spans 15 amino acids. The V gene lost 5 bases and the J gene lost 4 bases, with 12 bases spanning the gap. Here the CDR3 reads CASSRQGPGANVLTF. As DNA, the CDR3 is TGTGCCAGCAGTCGCCAAGGGCCAGGGGCCAACGTCCTGACTTTC.

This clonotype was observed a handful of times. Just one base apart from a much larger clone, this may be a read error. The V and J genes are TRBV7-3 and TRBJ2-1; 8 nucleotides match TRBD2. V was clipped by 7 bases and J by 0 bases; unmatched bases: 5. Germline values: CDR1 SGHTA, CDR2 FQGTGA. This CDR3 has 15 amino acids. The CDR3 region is CASTASGSSYNEQFF. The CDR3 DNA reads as TGTGCCAGCACCGCGAGCGGGAGCTCCTACAATGAGCAGTTCTTC.

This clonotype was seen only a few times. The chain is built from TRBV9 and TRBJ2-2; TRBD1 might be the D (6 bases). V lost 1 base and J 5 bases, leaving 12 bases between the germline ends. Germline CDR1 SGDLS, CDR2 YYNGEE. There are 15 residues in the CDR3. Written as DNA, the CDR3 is TGTGCCAGCAGCGTATTTGAGGGGGTTACCGGGGAGCTGTTTTTT. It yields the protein CASSVFEGVTGELFF.

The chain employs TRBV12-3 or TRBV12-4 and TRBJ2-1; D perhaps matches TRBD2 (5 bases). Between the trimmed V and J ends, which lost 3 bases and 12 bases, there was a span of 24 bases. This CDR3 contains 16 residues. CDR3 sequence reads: CASSLGENGPANGQFF. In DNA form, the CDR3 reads TGTGCCAGCAGTTTGGGAGAGAATGGCCCCGCCAACGGGCAGTTCTTC.

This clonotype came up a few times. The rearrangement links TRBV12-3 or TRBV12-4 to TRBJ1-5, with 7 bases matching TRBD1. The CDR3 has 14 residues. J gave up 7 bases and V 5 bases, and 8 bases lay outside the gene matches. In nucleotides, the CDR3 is TGTGCCAGCAGTGCCGGGACAGCGGGCCAGCCCCAGCATTTT. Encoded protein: CASSAGTAGQPQHF.

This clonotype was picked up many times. The CDR3 DNA reads as TGCGCCAGCAGCCCGACGGGGGCCAGGCGTCTCTCTACCAATGAGCAGTTCTTC. Protein product: CASSPTGARRLSTNEQFF. This chain uses TRBV4-1 with TRBJ2-1, with D tentatively TRBD1 or TRBD2 (6 bases each). Per the germline V gene, CDR1 is MGHRA and CDR2 is YSYEKL. Trimming removed 4 bases at V and 6 bases at J, with 25 bases between. This CDR3 is built from 18 residues.